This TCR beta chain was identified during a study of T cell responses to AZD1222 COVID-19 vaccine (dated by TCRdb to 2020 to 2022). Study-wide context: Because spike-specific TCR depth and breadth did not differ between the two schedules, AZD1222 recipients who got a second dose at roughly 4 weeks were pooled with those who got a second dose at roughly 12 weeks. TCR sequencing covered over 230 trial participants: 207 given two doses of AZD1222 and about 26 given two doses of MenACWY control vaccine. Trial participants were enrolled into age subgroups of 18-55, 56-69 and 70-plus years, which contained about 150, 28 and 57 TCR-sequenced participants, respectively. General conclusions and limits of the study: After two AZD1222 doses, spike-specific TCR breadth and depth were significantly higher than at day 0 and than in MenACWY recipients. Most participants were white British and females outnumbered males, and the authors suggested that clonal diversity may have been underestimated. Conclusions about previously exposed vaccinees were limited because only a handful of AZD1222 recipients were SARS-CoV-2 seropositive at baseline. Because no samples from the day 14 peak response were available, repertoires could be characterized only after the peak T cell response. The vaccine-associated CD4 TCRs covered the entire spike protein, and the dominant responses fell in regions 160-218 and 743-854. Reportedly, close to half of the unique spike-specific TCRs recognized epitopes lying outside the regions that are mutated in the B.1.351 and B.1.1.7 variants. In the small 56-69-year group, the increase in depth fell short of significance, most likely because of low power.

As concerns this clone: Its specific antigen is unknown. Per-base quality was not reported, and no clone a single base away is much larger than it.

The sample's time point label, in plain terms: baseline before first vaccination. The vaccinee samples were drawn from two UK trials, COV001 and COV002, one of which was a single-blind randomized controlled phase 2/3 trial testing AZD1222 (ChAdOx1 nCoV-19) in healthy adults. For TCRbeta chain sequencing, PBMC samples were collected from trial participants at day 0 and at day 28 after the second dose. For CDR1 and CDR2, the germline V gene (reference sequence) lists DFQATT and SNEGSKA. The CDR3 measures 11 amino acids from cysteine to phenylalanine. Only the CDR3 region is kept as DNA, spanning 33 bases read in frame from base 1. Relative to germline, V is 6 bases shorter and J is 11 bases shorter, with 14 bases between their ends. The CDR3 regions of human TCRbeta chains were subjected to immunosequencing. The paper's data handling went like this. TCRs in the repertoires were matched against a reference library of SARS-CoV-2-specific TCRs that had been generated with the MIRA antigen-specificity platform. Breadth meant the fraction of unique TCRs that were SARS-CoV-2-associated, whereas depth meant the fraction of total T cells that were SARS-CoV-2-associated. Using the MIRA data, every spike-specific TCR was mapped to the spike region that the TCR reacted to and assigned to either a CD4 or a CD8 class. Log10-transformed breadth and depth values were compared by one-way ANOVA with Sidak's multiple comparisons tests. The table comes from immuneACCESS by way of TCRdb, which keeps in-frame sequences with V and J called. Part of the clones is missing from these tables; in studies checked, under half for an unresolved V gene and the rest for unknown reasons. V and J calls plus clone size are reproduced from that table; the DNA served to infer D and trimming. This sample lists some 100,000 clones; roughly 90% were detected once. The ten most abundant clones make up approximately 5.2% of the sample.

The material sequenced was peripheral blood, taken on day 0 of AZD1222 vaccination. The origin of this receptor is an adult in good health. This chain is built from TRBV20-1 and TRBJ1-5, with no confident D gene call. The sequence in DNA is TGCAGTGCCCCAAACGGTCTGTCCCAGCATTTT. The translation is CSAPNGLSQHF.